The 21 T cell receptor beta chains below all came from one sample that was sequenced in a study of shared clonotypes between healthy human individuals. The repertoire was sequenced with immunoSEQ multiplex PCR; TCRdb's copy has only in-frame clones and lacks some. The sample lists about 2 million clones, about 95% occurring once. Naive CD8 cells, CD45RO-negative and positively selected for CCR7, excluded terminally differentiated effector memory CD45RA+ cells. Sequenced: naive CD8+ T cells sorted from blood. Receptor source: a man younger than 35 in good health.

With regard to this clone: Other DNA sequences in this specimen translate into the identical CDR3. For the CDR3, the DNA is TGTGCCAGCAGTCCGCGACAGGGCGGCACTGAAGCTTTCTTT. Protein product: CASSPRQGGTEAFF. The chain employs TRBV27 and TRBJ1-1, with 7 bases lining up with TRBD1. In germline, CDR1 is MNHEY, CDR2 SMNVEV (reference sequence). V lost 5 bases and J lost 4; bases outside the gene matches: 7. The CDR3 consists of 14 residues.

The CDR3 loop reads CASSPWGPSTGELFF. CDR3 in DNA: TGTGCCAGCAGCCCTTGGGGGCCCAGCACCGGGGAGCTGTTTTTT. V gene TRBV7-9 combines with J gene TRBJ2-2, with D perhaps TRBD1 (6 bases). The CDR3 length is 15 residues. V shed 5 bases and J shed 4 bases, with 14 bases lying between them. CDR1 is SEHNR, CDR2 FQNEAQ, per germline (reference sequence).

This clone showed up just once. The rearrangement links TRBV27 to TRBJ2-7; 9 nucleotides align to TRBD1. This CDR3 spans 14 amino acids. Germline values: CDR1 MNHEY, CDR2 SMNVEV (reference sequence). The V segment lost 6 bases and the J segment 4 bases; nucleotides outside the gene matches: 7. The CDR3 protein is CASRTGGMLYEQYF. Written as DNA, the CDR3 is TGTGCCAGCAGGACAGGGGGAATGTTGTACGAGCAGTACTTC.

As concerns this clone: This CDR3 is also generated by other DNA sequences in the sample. The rearrangement uses TRBV28 and TRBJ2-7, with 7 bases that match TRBD2. Germline loops: CDR1 MDHEN, CDR2 SYDVKM. The CDR3 covers 13 residues. Germline trimming cut 6 bases from V and 1 base from J; bases unmatched to any gene: 3. The CDR3 loop is CASSLGLSYEQYF. CDR3 nucleotides: TGTGCCAGCAGCCTGGGACTATCCTACGAGCAGTACTTC.

This clone was observed a single time. The rearrangement uses TRBV5-1 and TRBJ1-1; 9 bases line up with TRBD1. This CDR3 has 16 residues. Germline V gene lookup returns CDR1 SGHRS and CDR2 YFSETQ. The J segment lost 0 bases and the V segment lost 8 bases, leaving 11 bases of the junction unmatched. CDR3 protein: CASTSGTGSLNTEAFF. In nucleotides, the CDR3 is TGCGCCAGTACCTCCGGGACAGGGTCCTTGAACACTGAAGCTTTCTTT.

The V call is TRBV11-2, the J call TRBJ2-4; the D call may be TRBD1 or TRBD2 (5 bases each). The CDR3 covers 17 residues. The V end lost 1 base, the J end lost 0 bases, and 13 bases lay between the germline ends. Germline V CDR1 and CDR2: SGHAT, FQNNGV. The CDR3 DNA is TGTGCCAGCAGCTTAGCTGGCAGGGACCTAGCCAAAAACATTCAGTACTTC. Translated: CASSLAGRDLAKNIQYF.

This chain joins TRBV12-5 and TRBJ1-3; perhaps TRBD1 as D (5 bases). The CDR3 totals 18 residues. Germline V CDR1 and CDR2: LGHNT, FRNRAP. The V end was cut by 0 bases, the J end by 0 bases, with 15 bases between. CDR3 coding DNA: TGTGCTAGTGGTTTGGTAGCGACAGTGGAGCACTCTGGAAACACCATATATTTT. Translation: CASGLVATVEHSGNTIYF.

This chain links TRBV28 with TRBJ2-3, with 10 bases fitting TRBD2. V dropped 9 bases and J dropped 8; count of bases not matched to a gene: 20. CDR3 size: 17 residues. CDR1 is MDHEN and CDR2 is SYDVKM in the germline V gene. As DNA, the CDR3 is TGTGCCAGTCTCTCCGGGGCTAGCGGGGGTCTGGAGGGTACGCAGTATTTT. Its protein product is CASLSGASGGLEGTQYF.

This chain links TRBV6-6 with TRBJ2-7; 11 positions agree with TRBD2. Trimming took 6 bases from V and 3 from J; bases not matched to a gene: 7. CDR3 length: 15 amino acids. Germline V gene data show CDR1 as MNHNY and CDR2 as SVGAGI (reference sequence). The CDR3 nucleotides are TGTGCCAGCAGCCCCGGGACTAGCGGACACTACGAGCAGTACTTC. Its protein is CASSPGTSGHYEQYF.

The chain carries TRBV11-2 and TRBJ2-2; D remains ambiguous. Germline V CDR1 and CDR2: SGHAT, FQNNGV. The CDR3 length is 16 residues. V lost 1 base and J lost 2, with 11 bases in between. The CDR3 sequence is CASSLVVAVNTGELFF. The CDR3 nucleotides read TGTGCCAGCAGCTTAGTTGTAGCCGTCAACACCGGGGAGCTGTTTTTT.

This rearrangement joins TRBV19 to TRBJ1-5; 8 bases are shared with TRBD1. V was pared by 7 bases and J by 1 base, with 15 bases of the junction left unmatched. Per germline, CDR1 LNHDA and CDR2 SQIVND (reference sequence). The CDR3 length is 18 residues. The CDR3 DNA sequence: TGTGCCAGTACTTGGACAGGGAATGGGGTTATAAGCAATCAGCCCCAGCATTTT. This translates into CASTWTGNGVISNQPQHF.

The chain joins TRBV5-4 to TRBJ1-1, with 9 bases lining up with TRBD1. This CDR3 spans 16 amino acids. V was clipped by 5 bases and J by 6 bases; unmatched bases: 14. Germline lookup yields CDR1 SGHNT and CDR2 YYREEE (reference sequence). This CDR3 reads CASSSPVGTGLAEAFF. The CDR3 DNA reads as TGTGCCAGCAGTTCGCCGGTTGGGACAGGGCTGGCTGAAGCTTTCTTT.

The V and J genes are TRBV7-6 and TRBJ2-3, with unresolved D. This CDR3 contains 16 residues. Trimming took off 1 base at V and 0 bases at J, with 11 bases between the two ends. Looked up from germline, CDR1 is SGHVS and CDR2 is FNYEAQ. The CDR3 DNA reads as TGTGCCAGCAGCTTAGATAAGGACGCGAGCACAGATACGCAGTATTTT. It yields the protein CASSLDKDASTDTQYF.

The J gene is TRBJ2-5, the V gene TRBV29-1; the D gene could be TRBD1 or TRBD2 (5 bases each). The DNA end lines up better with TRBJ2-7; the J call may be wrong. From germline, CDR1 is SQVTM and CDR2 ANQGSEA. This CDR3 region has 14 residues. The CDR3 spells CSVHTGTGANEQYF. The CDR3 DNA reads TGCAGCGTACATACCGGGACCGGGGCGAACGAGCAGTACTTC.

This clone was seen once. The chain carries TRBV11-2 and TRBJ2-5; 11 positions match TRBD2. CDR1 SGHAT and CDR2 FQNNGV come from the germline V gene. J lost 3 bases, V lost 4 bases, and 7 bases had no gene match. This CDR3 comprises 16 residues. The CDR3 loop is CASSYGLAGPKETQYF. CDR3 nucleotide sequence: TGTGCCAGCAGCTACGGACTAGCGGGTCCTAAAGAGACCCAGTACTTC.

The chain joins TRBV25-1 to TRBJ2-1; D remains ambiguous. The CDR3 contains 14 residues. The V and J ends lost 9 bases and 6 bases respectively, with 18 bases between them. The germline V gene has CDR1 MGHDK and CDR2 SYGVNS. The CDR3 DNA sequence: TGTGCCAGTAGTCTGGGGTTAGGGATCAATGAGCAGTTCTTC. Amino acid sequence: CASSLGLGINEQFF.

The rearrangement uses TRBV6-1 and TRBJ2-7; D possibly uses TRBD1 or TRBD2 (5 bases each). The CDR3 has 14 residues. The germline V and J ends were trimmed by 7 bases and 4 bases, with 17 bases remaining between them. In germline, CDR1 is MNHNS, CDR2 SASEGT. This CDR3 is CASNVQGPNYEQYF. The DNA of the CDR3 is TGTGCCAGCAATGTGCAGGGACCGAATTACGAGCAGTACTTC.

The chain has TRBV6-5 and TRBJ1-6; D ambiguous. CDR3 length: 13 amino acids. In germline, CDR1 is MNHEY, CDR2 SVGAGI. V was trimmed by 0 bases and J by 12 bases, leaving 9 bases between them. This CDR3 reads CASSYSKDLPLHF. The CDR3 DNA follows: TGTGCCAGCAGTTACTCGAAGGACCTACCCCTCCACTTT.

The V call is TRBV6-5, the J call TRBJ2-7; 8 nucleotides match TRBD1. Germline CDR1 and CDR2: MNHEY and SVGAGI. The CDR3 has 14 residues. The J segment lost 2 bases and the V segment lost 10 bases, leaving 10 bases of the junction unmatched. CDR3 sequence reads: CATTFGTGAYEQYF. In DNA, the CDR3 is TGTGCCACCACCTTCGGGACAGGAGCCTACGAGCAGTACTTC.

The rearrangement uses TRBV9 and TRBJ2-7; unclear D gene. CDR3 size: 13 residues. The V gene's germline CDR1 is SGDLS and CDR2 YYNGEE. Trimming left V 2 bases short and J 2 bases short, with 8 bases between. The CDR3 is CASSVQPTYEQYF. The CDR3 bases are TGTGCCAGCAGCGTTCAGCCCACCTACGAGCAGTACTTC.

This chain joins TRBV11-1 and TRBJ1-1; possibly TRBD1 for D (6 bases). The CDR3 extends over 14 amino acids. Per germline, CDR1 SGHAT and CDR2 FQDESV (reference sequence). Between the trimmed V and J ends, which lost 2 bases and 3 bases, there was a span of 10 bases. In DNA, the CDR3 is TGTGCCAGCAGCTTACGGGGGGCGTACACTGAAGCTTTCTTT. Translating it yields CASSLRGAYTEAFF.